The 18 T cell receptor beta chains reported below all come from one sample, sequenced in a study of T cells after yellow fever vaccination. TCRdb re-analysed the 5' RACE reads in MiXCR, keeping a single row per CDR3 protein. The data contain 300,000 to 400,000 distinct CDR3 sequences, 3% to 4.5% of them seen just once; the ten biggest clones take up 20% to 30%. The sequencing used PBMCs, collected 5 days after the yellow fever booster vaccination. The receptors originated from a man aged 18 to 30 who received the YFV17D yellow fever vaccine.

There are a few counts of this clonotype. The J gene is TRBJ1-6, the V gene TRBV6-2 or TRBV6-3; D gene uncertain. Germline V gene sequence: CDR1 MNHEY, CDR2 SVGEGT. This CDR3 spans 13 amino acids. Trimming took off 3 bases at V and 14 bases at J, with 14 bases between the two ends. DNA of the CDR3: TGTGCCAGCAGTTATCGGGCGCCTTTTTCCCTCCACTTT. This sequence encodes CASSYRAPFSLHF.

The chain is built from TRBV6-5 and TRBJ1-1; TRBD1 might be the D (5 bases). The length of the CDR3 is 13 residues. Germline loops: CDR1 MNHEY, CDR2 SVGAGI. V was shortened by 7 bases and J by 9 bases, with 18 bases between the two germline ends. CDR3 in DNA: TGTGCCAGCACCCTGAACGGGGGGGATAAAGCTTTCTTT. As protein: CASTLNGGDKAFF.

This clonotype was found a few times. The chain is built from TRBV6-2 or TRBV6-3 and TRBJ2-1; 7 nucleotides match TRBD1. The V gene end was trimmed by 5 bases and the J gene end by 9 bases; junction bases not matched to a gene: 7. CDR3 length equals 13 residues. The germline V gene has CDR1 MNHEY and CDR2 SVGEGT. The CDR3 region is CASSRQGSGEQFF. In DNA form, the CDR3 reads TGTGCCAGCAGTCGACAGGGAAGCGGTGAGCAGTTCTTC.

J is TRBJ2-1 and V is TRBV7-9; possibly TRBD1 for D (5 bases). Germline-derived CDR1 and CDR2 are SEHNR and FQNEAQ (reference sequence). The CDR3 totals 15 residues. V lost 3 bases, J lost 5 bases, and 14 bases lay in between. The CDR3 protein is CASSLLQGFHNEQFF. CDR3 nucleotide sequence: TGTGCCAGCAGCTTGCTGCAGGGTTTTCACAATGAGCAGTTCTTC.

The genes are TRBV20-1 and TRBJ2-5; D unresolved. Germline lookup yields CDR1 DFQATT and CDR2 SNEGSKA (reference sequence). Trimming cost V 3 bases and J 5 bases, with 10 bases left between them. This CDR3 has 12 amino acids. CDR3 bases: TGCAGTGCTAGCACCCCCCAGGAGACCCAGTACTTC. Translated: CSASTPQETQYF.

This clonotype has more than one count but fewer than ten. The chain has TRBV28 and TRBJ2-2; no firm D call. This CDR3 comprises 14 residues. The V and J ends lost 7 bases and 3 bases respectively, with 12 bases between them. CDR1 and CDR2 from the germline V gene are MDHEN and SYDVKM. The CDR3 is CASKTRRYTGELFF. In DNA form, the CDR3 reads TGTGCCAGCAAGACACGAAGGTACACCGGGGAGCTGTTTTTT.

The chain carries TRBV6-5 and TRBJ1-1; 7 nucleotides align to TRBD1. V lost 6 bases and J lost 6; bases outside the gene matches: 7. Germline CDR1 MNHEY, CDR2 SVGAGI. This CDR3 is built from 13 residues. CDR3 nucleotide sequence: TGTGCCAGCAGGCAAGGGGGCTTGGCTGAAGCTTTCTTT. This translates into CASRQGGLAEAFF.

This clonotype was observed a handful of times. This rearrangement joins TRBV28 to TRBJ2-7, with 8 bases fitting TRBD1. The ends lost 5 bases at V and 0 bases at J; junction bases unmatched: 9. The CDR3 covers 16 residues. The germline V gene encodes CDR1 MDHEN and CDR2 SYDVKM. The CDR3 here is CASSPSQGASSYEQYV. The CDR3 nucleotides read TGTGCCAGCAGTCCGAGCCAGGGGGCAAGCTCCTACGAGCAGTACGTC.

The chain combines TRBV7-9 with TRBJ2-3, with a possible D match to TRBD2 (5 bases). The CDR3 consists of 15 residues. V was clipped by 5 bases and J by 5 bases, with 17 bases between them. CDR1 and CDR2 from the germline V gene are SEHNR and FQNEAQ (reference sequence). The CDR3 DNA is TGTGCCAGCAGCACCAGAGGGCTAGAGGGAGATACGCAGTATTTT. This codes for CASSTRGLEGDTQYF.

V is TRBV6-1 and J is TRBJ2-3; 9 nucleotides match TRBD1. V dropped 6 bases and J dropped 1; count of bases not matched to a gene: 5. The CDR3 is made up of 15 amino acids. The germline V gene has CDR1 MNHNS and CDR2 SASEGT. CDR3: CASSHRTGGTDTQYF. CDR3 bases: TGTGCCAGCAGCCACCGGACAGGGGGCACAGATACGCAGTATTTT.

This rearrangement joins TRBV12-3 or TRBV12-4 to TRBJ2-7, with D tentatively TRBD1 or TRBD2 (5 bases each). CDR3 length: 15 amino acids. The V end lost 5 bases, the J end lost 2 bases, and 16 bases lay between the germline ends. The DNA of the CDR3 is TGTGCCAGCAGTCCCCCCGGGACGGACACCTACGAGCAGTACTTC. This translates into CASSPPGTDTYEQYF.

The chain joins TRBV29-1 to TRBJ2-5; D not resolved. Trimming stripped 3 bases from V and 0 bases from J, with 5 bases between. The germline gives CDR1 SQVTM, CDR2 ANQGSEA. The CDR3 is 12 residues long. In DNA, the CDR3 is TGCAGCGTTGATCTTAACCAAGAGACCCAGTACTTC. This gives the protein CSVDLNQETQYF.

This clonotype occurred many times. V and J are TRBV12-3 or TRBV12-4 and TRBJ1-4; a weak D match, TRBD1 (5 bases). The V end lost 6 bases, the J end lost 5 bases, and 10 bases lay between the germline ends. The length of the CDR3 is 13 residues. This CDR3 reads CASSRDLNEKLFF. The DNA of the CDR3 is TGTGCCAGCAGCCGGGACTTAAATGAAAAACTGTTTTTT.

The genes are TRBV7-9 and TRBJ1-1; D may be TRBD1 (6 bases). The germline CDR1 and CDR2 sequences are SEHNR and FQNEAQ (reference sequence). Trimming removed 5 bases from V and 4 bases from J, with 11 bases in between. The CDR3 sequence is 13 residues long. CDR3 residues: CASSAEGGTEAFF. The CDR3 DNA sequence: TGTGCCAGCAGCGCCGAGGGGGGCACTGAAGCTTTCTTT.

This clonotype was seen many times. Germline is not matched at one junction end, which may reflect a read error. The genes are TRBV9 and TRBJ1-6, with D unresolved. From germline, CDR1 is SGDLS and CDR2 YYNGEE. The CDR3 spans 16 residues. CDR3 bases: TGTGCCAGCAGCGTAGGTCTGGGAGGTAGGAATTTACCCCTCCACTTT. Translation: CASSVGLGGRNLPLHF.

This clonotype was found many times. The genes are TRBV7-3 and TRBJ2-1; D is possibly TRBD1 (6 bases). The CDR3 runs 14 residues. With 2 bases removed from V and 4 bases from J, the gap between germline ends came to 9 bases. Germline V gives CDR1 SGHTA, CDR2 FQGTGA. Here the CDR3 reads CASSLEGTYNEQFF. The CDR3 DNA follows: TGTGCCAGCAGCTTAGAAGGGACATACAATGAGCAGTTCTTC.

In this sample, this clonotype turned up a few times. The gene calls are TRBV5-1 and TRBJ2-5, with D possibly TRBD1 on 8 matching bases. V gave up 4 bases and J gave up 4 bases, with 17 bases separating them. Germline values: CDR1 SGHRS, CDR2 YFSETQ. The CDR3 has 15 residues. This CDR3 reads CASSPGGQGGETQYF. The CDR3 DNA sequence: TGCGCCAGCAGCCCGGGAGGACAGGGAGGAGAGACCCAGTACTTC.

This clonotype was observed many times. This chain joins TRBV7-9 and TRBJ2-1, with D perhaps matching TRBD2 (6 bases). CDR1 and CDR2 from the germline V gene are SEHNR and FQNEAQ (reference sequence). V lost 5 bases and J lost 4, with 15 bases in between. The CDR3 consists of 15 residues. In DNA, the CDR3 is TGTGCCAGCAGCCCCCGGGGGACTTGGTACAATGAGCAGTTCTTC. Translation: CASSPRGTWYNEQFF. Combining the CDR3 with reference TRBV7-9 and TRBJ2-1 gives the whole variable domain DTGVSQNPRHKITKRGQNVTFRCDPISEHNRLYWYRQTLGQGPEFLTYFQNEAQLEKSRLLSDRFSAERPKGSFSTLEIQRTEQGDSAMYLCASSPRGTWYNEQFFGPGTRLTVL.